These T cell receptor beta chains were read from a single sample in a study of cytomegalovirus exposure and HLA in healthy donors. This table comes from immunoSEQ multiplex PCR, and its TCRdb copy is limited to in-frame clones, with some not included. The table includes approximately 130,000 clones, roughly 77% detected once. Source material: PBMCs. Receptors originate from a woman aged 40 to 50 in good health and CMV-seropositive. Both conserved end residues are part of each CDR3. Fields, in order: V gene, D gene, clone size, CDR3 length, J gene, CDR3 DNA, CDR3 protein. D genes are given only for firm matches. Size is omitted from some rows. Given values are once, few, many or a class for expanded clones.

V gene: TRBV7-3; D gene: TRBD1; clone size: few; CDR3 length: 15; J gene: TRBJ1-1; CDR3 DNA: TGTGCCAGCAGCTTATGGGGACAGGGCGACACTGAAGCTTTCTTT; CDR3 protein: CASSLWGQGDTEAFF
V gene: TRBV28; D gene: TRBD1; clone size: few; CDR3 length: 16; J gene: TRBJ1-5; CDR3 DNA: TGTGCCAGCAGTTCGACCGGGACAGGGGGCGTTCAGCCCCAGCATTTT; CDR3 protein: CASSSTGTGGVQPQHF
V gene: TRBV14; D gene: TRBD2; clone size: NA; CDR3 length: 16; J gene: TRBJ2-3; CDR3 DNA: TGTGCCAGCAGCCGACTAGCGGGTAGGAGCACAGATACGCAGTATTTT; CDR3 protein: CASSRLAGRSTDTQYF
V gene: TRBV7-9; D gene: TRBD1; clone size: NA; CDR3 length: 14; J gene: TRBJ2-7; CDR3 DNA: TGTTCCAGCAGCCCCTGGGACAGGGAGTACGAGCAGTACTTC; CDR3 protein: CSSSPWDREYEQYF
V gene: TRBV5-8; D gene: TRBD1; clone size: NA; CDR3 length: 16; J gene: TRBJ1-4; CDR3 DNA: TGTGCCAGCAGCCACGGGACCGGGACAGGGGTCACAAAACTGTTTTTT; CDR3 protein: CASSHGTGTGVTKLFF
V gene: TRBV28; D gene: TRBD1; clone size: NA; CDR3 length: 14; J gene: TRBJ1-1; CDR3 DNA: TGTGCCAGCCAAACGGGACAGGGGATCACTGAAGCTTTCTTT; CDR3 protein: CASQTGQGITEAFF
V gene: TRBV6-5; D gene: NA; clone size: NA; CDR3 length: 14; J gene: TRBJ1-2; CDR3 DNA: TGTGCCAGCAGCCCTAATCTCCCTGGTTATGGCTACACCTTC; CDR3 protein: CASSPNLPGYGYTF
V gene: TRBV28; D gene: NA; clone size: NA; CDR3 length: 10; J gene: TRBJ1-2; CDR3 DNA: TGTGCCAGCAGCAGATATGGCTACACCTTC; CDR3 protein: CASSRYGYTF
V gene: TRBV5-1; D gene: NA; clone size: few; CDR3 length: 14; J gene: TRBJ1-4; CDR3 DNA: TGCGCCAGCAGCTTGGGAGCCGGGAGGGAAAAACTGTTTTTT; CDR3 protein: CASSLGAGREKLFF
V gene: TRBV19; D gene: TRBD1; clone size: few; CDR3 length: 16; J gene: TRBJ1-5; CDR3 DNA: TGTGCCAGTAGTCCGGGACAGGGGAAGACGGGTCAGCCCCAGCATTTT; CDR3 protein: CASSPGQGKTGQPQHF
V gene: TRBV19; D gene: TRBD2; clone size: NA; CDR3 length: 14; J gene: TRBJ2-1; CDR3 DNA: TGTGCCAGTAGTCGGGGGGTGGTTTACAATGAGCAGTTCTTC; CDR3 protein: CASSRGVVYNEQFF
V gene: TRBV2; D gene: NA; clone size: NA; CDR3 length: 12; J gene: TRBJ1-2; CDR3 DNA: TGTGCCAGCAGTGGGGGGCTTTGTGCTTACACCTTC; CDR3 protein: CASSGGLCAYTF
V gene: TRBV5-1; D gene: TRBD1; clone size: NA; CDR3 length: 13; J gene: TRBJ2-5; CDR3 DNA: TGCGCCAGCAGTTTCCAGGGGGCGAAGACCCAGTACTTC; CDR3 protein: CASSFQGAKTQYF
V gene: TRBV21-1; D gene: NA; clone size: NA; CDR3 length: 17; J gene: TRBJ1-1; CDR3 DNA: TGTGCCAGCAGCGCCACAAAAGGAGGTGGTCCTTACACTGAAGCTTTCTTT; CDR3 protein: CASSATKGGGPYTEAFF
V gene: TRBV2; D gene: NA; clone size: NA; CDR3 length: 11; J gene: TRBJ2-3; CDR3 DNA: TGTGCCAGCAGCCAACTAGATACGCAGTATTTT; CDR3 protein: CASSQLDTQYF
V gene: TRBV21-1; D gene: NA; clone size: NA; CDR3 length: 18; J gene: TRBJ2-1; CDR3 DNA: TGTGCCAGCAGCAAAAGGATTCGGGGACTAGCGGAGAACAATGAGCAGTTCTTC; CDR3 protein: CASSKRIRGLAENNEQFF
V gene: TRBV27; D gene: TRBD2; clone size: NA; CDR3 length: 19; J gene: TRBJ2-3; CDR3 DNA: TGTGCCAGCAGTTTTTCTGGTTTAGCGGGGGCTCTTTCCACAGATACGCAGTATTTT; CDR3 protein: CASSFSGLAGALSTDTQYF
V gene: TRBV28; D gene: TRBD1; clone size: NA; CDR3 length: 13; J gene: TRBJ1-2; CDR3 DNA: TGTGCCAGCAGGAGGGGACAGGCCTATGGCTACACCTTC; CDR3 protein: CASRRGQAYGYTF
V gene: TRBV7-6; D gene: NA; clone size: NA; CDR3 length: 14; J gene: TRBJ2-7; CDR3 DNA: TGTGCCAGCAGCTTCGAGGGAGGCCTCTACGAGCAGTACTTC; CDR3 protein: CASSFEGGLYEQYF
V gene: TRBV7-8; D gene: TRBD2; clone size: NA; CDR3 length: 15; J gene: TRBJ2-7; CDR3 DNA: TGTGCCAGCAGCGAGACTAGCGGGAGGTCCTACGAGCAGTACTTC; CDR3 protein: CASSETSGRSYEQYF
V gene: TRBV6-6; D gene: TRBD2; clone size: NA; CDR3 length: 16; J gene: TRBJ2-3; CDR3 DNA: TGTGCCAGCAGTTACTCAGCGCGGGAGGGCGCAGATACGCAGTATTTT; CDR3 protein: CASSYSAREGADTQYF
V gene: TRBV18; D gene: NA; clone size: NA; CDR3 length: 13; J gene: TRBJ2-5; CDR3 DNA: TGTGCCAGCTCACCGCAGGGCCAAGAGACCCAGTACTTC; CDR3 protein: CASSPQGQETQYF
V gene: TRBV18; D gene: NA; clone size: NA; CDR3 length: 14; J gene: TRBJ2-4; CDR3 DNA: TGTGCCAGCTCACCACAGGGGCCCAAAAACATTCAGTACTTC; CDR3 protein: CASSPQGPKNIQYF
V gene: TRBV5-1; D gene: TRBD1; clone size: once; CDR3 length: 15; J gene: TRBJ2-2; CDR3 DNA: TGCGCCAGCAGCTCGGGACAGGCGAACACCGGGGAGCTGTTTTTT; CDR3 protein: CASSSGQANTGELFF
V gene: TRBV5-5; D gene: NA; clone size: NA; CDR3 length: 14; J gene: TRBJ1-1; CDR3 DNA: TGTGCCAGCAGCTTGTTGGGGCTGAACACTGAAGCTTTCTTT; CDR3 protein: CASSLLGLNTEAFF
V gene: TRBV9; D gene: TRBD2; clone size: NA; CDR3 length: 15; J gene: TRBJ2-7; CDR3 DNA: TGTGCCAGCAGTCGGGGACTAGCGGGAATCTACGAGCAGTACTTC; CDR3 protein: CASSRGLAGIYEQYF
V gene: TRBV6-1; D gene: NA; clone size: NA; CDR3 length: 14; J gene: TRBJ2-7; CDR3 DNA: TGTGCCAGCAGTGAACGGTCGGAGGTCGGCGAGCAGTACTTC; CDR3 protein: CASSERSEVGEQYF
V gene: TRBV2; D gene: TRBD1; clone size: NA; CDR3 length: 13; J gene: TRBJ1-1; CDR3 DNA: TGTGCCAGCAGTGGGGACAGGGGATCTGAAGCTTTCTTT; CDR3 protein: CASSGDRGSEAFF
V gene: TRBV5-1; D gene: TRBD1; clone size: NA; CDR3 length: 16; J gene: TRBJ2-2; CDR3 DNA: TGCGCCAGCAGCTTGGAAACAGGGGGGAACACCGGGGAGCTGTTTTTT; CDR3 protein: CASSLETGGNTGELFF
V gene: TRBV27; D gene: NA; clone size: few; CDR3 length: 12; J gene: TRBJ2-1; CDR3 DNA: TGTGCCGGAATAACCACAGGGAATGAGCAGTTCTTC; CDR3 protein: CAGITTGNEQFF
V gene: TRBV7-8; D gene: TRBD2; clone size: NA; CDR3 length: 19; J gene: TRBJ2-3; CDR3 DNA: TGTGCCAGCTCCTTTGGGCAGGCGGGACTAGCGGGTCCTGCAGATACGCAGTATTTT; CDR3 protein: CASSFGQAGLAGPADTQYF
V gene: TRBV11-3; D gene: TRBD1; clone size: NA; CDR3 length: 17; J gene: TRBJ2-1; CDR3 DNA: TGTGCCAGCAGCTTAGGCGGGACAGGGTCAGGTTTTAATGAGCAGTTCTTC; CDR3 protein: CASSLGGTGSGFNEQFF
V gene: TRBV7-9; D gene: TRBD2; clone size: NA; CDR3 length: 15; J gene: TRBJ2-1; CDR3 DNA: TGTGCCAGCAGCCTAGCGGGAGGTCCCAACAATGAGCAGTTCTTC; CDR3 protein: CASSLAGGPNNEQFF
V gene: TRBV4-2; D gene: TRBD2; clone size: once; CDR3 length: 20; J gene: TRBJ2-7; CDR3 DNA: TGTGCCAGCAGCCTCCCACAGGGACTAGCGGGCGAACCTGTGGGCTACGAGCAGTACTTC; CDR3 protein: CASSLPQGLAGEPVGYEQYF
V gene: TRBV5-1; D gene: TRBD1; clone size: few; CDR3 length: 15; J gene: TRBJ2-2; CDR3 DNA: TGCGCCAGCAGCGGACAGGGGGAGAACACCGGGGAGCTGTTTTTT; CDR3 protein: CASSGQGENTGELFF
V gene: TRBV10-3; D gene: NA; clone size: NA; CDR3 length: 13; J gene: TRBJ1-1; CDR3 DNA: TGTGCCATCAGTGTCGGGGGGGCAGGGGAGGCTTTCTTT; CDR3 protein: CAISVGGAGEAFF
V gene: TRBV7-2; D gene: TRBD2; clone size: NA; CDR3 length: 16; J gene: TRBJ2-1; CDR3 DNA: TGTGCCAGCAGCACCCGGACTAGCCCATCCTACAATGAGCAGTTCTTC; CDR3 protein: CASSTRTSPSYNEQFF